This T cell receptor beta chain stems from a study of T cells in localized non-small cell lung cancer. Study-wide results and limits: In adjacent lung appeared a median about 58 of the top 100 tumor clones. Heterogeneity remains possible, as sequencing covered one tumor region only. In uninvolved adjacent lung, T cell clonality reached its highest value, exceeding tumor.

Concerning this clone: Its antigen is not known. One end of the junction is discordant with germline, which a read error may explain.

The CDR3 sequence is 14 residues long. CDR1 and CDR2 from the germline V gene are MNHGY and SAAAGT. Some clones are missing from TCRdb's copy, which holds only in-frame ones; the method was immunoSEQ multiplex PCR. The sample consists of about 7,300 clones, under 30% of them appearing once. This chain joins TRBV6-8 and TRBJ1-3; D is uncertain. The clonotype originates from a man between 40 and 70 years old with stage III squamous cell lung carcinoma. The sequenced sample was lung tumor tissue, obtained before any cancer treatment. The CDR3 spells CAISADISGNTIYF. The DNA for the CDR3 is TGTGCCATCAGTGCAGACATCTCTGGAAACACCATATATTTT.